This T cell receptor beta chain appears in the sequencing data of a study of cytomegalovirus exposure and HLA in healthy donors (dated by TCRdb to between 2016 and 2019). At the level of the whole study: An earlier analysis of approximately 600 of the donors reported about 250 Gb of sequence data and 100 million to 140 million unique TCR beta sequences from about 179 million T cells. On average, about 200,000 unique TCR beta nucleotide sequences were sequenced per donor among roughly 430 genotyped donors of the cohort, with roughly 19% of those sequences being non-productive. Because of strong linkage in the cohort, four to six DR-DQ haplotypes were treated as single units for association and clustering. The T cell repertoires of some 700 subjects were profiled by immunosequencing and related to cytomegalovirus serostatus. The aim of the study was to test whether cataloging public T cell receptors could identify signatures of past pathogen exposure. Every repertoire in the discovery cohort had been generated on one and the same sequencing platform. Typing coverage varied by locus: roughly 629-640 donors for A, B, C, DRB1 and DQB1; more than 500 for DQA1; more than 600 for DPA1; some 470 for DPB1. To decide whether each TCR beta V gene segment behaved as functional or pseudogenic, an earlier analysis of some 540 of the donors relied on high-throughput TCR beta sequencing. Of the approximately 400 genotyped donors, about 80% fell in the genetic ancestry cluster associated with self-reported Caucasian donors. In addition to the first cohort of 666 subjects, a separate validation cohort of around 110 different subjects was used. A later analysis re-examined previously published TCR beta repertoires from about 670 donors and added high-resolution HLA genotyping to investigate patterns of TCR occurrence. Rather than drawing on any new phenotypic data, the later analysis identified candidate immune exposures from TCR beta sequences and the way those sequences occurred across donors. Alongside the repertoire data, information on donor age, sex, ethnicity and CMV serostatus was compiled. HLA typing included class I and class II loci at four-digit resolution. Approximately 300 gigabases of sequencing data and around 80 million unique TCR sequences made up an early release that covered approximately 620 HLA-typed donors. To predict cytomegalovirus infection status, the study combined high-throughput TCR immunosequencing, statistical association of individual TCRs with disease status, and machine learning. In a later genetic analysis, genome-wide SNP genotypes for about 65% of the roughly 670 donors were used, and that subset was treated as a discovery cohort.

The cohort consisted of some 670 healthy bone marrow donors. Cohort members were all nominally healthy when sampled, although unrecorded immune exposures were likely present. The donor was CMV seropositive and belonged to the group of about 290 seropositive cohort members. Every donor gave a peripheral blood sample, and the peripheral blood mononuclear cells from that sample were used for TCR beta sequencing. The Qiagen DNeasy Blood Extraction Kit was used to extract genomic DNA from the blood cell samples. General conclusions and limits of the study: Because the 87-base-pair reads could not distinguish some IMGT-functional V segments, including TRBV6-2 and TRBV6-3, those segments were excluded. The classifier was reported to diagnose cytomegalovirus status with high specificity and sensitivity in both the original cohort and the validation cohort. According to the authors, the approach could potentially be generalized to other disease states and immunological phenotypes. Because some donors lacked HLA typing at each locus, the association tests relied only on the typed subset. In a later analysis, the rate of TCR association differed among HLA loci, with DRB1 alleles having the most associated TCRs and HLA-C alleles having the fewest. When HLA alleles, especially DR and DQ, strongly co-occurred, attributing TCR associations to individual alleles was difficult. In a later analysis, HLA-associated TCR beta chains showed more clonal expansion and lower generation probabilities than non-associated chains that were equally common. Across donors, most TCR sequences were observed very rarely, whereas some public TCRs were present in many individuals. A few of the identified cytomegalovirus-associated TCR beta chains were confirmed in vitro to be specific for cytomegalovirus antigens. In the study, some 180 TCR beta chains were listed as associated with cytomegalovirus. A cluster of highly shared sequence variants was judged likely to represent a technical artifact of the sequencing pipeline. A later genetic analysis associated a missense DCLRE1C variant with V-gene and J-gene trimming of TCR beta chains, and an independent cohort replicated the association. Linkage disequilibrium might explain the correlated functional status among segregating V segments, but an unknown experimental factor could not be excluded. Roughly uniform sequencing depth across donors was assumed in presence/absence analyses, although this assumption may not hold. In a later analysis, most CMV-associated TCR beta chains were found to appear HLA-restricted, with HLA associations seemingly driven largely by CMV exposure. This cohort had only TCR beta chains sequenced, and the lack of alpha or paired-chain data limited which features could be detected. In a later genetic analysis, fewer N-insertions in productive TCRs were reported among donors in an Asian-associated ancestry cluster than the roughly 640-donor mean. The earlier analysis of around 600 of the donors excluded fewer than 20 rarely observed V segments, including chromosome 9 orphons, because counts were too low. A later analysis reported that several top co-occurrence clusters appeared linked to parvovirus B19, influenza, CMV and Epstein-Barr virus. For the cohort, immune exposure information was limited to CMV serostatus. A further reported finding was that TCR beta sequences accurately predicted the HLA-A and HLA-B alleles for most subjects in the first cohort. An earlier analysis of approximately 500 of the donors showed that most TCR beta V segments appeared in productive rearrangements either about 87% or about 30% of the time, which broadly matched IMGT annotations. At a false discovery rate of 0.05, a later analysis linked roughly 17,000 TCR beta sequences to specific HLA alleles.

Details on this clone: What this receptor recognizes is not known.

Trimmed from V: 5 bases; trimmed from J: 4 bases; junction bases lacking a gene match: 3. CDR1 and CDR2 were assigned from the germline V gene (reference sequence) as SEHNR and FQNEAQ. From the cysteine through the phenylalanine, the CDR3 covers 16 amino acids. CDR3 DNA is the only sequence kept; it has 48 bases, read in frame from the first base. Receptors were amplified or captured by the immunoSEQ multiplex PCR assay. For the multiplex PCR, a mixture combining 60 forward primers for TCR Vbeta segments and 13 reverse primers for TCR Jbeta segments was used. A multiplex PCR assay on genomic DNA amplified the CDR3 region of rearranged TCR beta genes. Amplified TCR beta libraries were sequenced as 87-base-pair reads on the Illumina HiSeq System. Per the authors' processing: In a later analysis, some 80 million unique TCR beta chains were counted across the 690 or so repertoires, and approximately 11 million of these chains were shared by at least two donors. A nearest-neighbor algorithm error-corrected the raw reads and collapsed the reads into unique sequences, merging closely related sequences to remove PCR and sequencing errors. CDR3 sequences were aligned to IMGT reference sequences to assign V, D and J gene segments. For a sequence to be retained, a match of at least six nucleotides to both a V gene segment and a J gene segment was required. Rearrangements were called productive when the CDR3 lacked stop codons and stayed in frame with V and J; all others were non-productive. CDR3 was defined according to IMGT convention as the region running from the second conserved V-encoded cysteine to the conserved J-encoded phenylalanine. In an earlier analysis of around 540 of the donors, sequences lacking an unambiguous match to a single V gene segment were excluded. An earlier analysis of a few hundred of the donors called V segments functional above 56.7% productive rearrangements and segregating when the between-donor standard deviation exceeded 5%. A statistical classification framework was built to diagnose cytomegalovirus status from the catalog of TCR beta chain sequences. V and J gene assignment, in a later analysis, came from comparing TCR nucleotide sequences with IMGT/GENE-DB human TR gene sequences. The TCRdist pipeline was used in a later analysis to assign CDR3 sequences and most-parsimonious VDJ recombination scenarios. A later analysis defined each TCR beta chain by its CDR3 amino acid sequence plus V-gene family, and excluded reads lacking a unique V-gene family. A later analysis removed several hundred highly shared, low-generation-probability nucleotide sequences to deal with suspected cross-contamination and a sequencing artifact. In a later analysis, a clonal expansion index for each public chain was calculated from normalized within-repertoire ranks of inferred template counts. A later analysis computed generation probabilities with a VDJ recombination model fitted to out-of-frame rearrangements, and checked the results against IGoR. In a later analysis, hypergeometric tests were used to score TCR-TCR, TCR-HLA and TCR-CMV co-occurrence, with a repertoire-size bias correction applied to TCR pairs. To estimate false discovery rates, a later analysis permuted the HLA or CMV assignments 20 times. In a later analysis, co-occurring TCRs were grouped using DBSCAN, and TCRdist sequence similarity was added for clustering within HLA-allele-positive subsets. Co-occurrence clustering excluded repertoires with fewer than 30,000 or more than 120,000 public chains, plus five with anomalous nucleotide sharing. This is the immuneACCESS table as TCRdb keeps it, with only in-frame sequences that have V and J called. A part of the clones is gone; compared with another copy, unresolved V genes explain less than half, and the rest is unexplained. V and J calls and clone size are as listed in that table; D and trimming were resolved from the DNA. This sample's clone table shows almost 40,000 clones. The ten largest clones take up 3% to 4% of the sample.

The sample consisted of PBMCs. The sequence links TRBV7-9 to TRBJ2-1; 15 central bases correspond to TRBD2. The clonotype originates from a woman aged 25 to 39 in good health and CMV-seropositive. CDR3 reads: CASSRTSGGEYNEQFF. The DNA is TGTGCCAGCAGCCGGACTAGCGGGGGGGAATACAATGAGCAGTTCTTC.